The entry below describes one T cell receptor (beta chain). This clonotype has ten or more counts. Its recognized antigen is unknown. No much larger clonotype is one base removed from it; base qualities were not supplied. SuperScript III was used to reverse transcribe 500 ng RNA with primers targeting the alpha and beta constant regions. Separate alpha and beta chain libraries were generated by chain-specific third strand synthesis with multiplexing indices. The protocol used a single primer pair to amplify all rearrangements within a chain, which avoided primer bias, and attached molecular barcodes to each cDNA molecule. Purified cDNA was joined by T4 RNA Ligase 1 to a 5' RACE adapter carrying a random hexamer and the SP2 sequencing primer site. Second strand synthesis was primed from the SP2 site with Phusion polymerase, using slow temperature ramps to favor optimal annealing. Joined together, two random hexamer sequences that had both been added before amplification formed the 12-nucleotide barcode of each molecule. A short first PCR added P5 and P7 adapter elements plus a second index, followed by a roughly 24-cycle amplification PCR with P5s and P7 primers. A total of 27 PCR cycles were applied to the libraries, which were quantified on a Qubit, sized on a Bioanalyzer, and diluted to about 4.4 nM. Sequencing of the normalized libraries was performed on an Illumina MiSeq with 2 x 250 paired-end kits. Into 9.5 to 10 ul Tris-Cl, the reverse transcription reactions were eluted following cleanup on MinElute columns. Adapter ligations were incubated for around 22 hours at 16 degrees C and subsequently purified with AMPure XP beads at a 1:1 ratio. From the authors' description of their analysis: A modified Decombinator that output V, J, insert and barcode information was used to process the demultiplexed FASTQ files. Any sequence that shared a barcode yet differed from the dominant sequence was discarded as an error, and the number of original cDNA molecules was estimated by counting barcodes clustered at Levenshtein distance 3. Downstream analyses used R packages ineq, vegan, igraph and RCytoscape, with IMGT nomenclature and CDR3 definitions. The authors computed V gene usage over distinct sequences and counted each TCR a single time to avoid skew from clonal expansion. Whenever two unique CDR3 amino acid sequences within a donor differed by a single Levenshtein edit, similarity networks linked them. Published HIV-specific CDR3s (fewer than 100 alpha, some 670 beta) and CMV-specific CDR3s (roughly 13 alpha, some 230 beta) were assembled and queried against the repertoires. It was shown by random subsampling to size-matched repertoires that the decreased diversity of patients was not caused by their lower sequence numbers. The public sequencing data were trimmed at Q25 with fastp and processed into clonotypes with MiXCR by TCRdb, which kept only in-frame beta chains. Here each entry gathers all rows of one CDR3 protein and keeps the most common genes and DNA. The V and J calls were not made by the authors but by TCRdb's processing. In all, the sample holds tens of thousands of distinct CDR3 sequences, and about 8.5% of those were seen once. The ten top clones hold roughly 4% of the sample.

V is shortened by 1 base, J by 2 bases, and the region joining them spans 8 bases. From the germline V gene (reference sequence), CDR1 is SGHAT and CDR2 is FQDESV. The CDR3 runs 14 amino acids, cysteine and phenylalanine included. The CDR3 DNA has 42 bases and is translated from base 1. Whole blood was used without cell fractionation, so the repertoire reflected all unsorted peripheral T cells. Ten uninfected healthy donors were sampled as controls, and about 40% of these ten donors were sampled twice about twelve weeks apart. A 2.5 ml sample of peripheral blood was drawn into Tempus tubes for RNA extraction. The TURBO-DNase kit was used to remove leftover genomic DNA, and GLOBINclear was used to deplete globin mRNA. This sample was taken from a study of HIV-infected patients and healthy controls (dated by TCRdb to the mid-2010s). Looking at the study overall: The study tested whether deep TCR repertoire sequencing of HIV patients' small blood samples could capture immune perturbation and reconstitution.

On the study overall, not on this receptor specifically: Both the Jaccard index and the count of highly shared sequences showed that healthy controls shared more CDR3s between individuals than HIV+ patients did. Rare events from HIV-infected data received too much weight under size-matching, and comparisons were complicated by unequal numbers of distinct sequences between patients and controls. Significantly different mean usage between HIV-infected patients and controls was observed for eight alpha and eight beta V genes. HIV-associated CDR3s exhibited a significant reduction in frequency during therapy, whereas CMV-associated CDR3s exhibited no significant change, although the majority increased in frequency. Slight age and sex profile differences between the study cohorts did not explain the observed diversity differences. Pairing of alpha and beta chains was not determined in the samples. Processing was restricted to sixteen HIV-infected individuals, which the authors judged to be a major constraint on the generalizability of the findings. Alpha-chain CDR3s from MAIT cells occurred at high frequency in healthy controls but were severely depleted in HIV+ repertoires. Size-matched repertoire data did not replicate the apparent post-therapy recovery of the Gini index in HIV-infected patients. The dynamics of distinct T-cell subpopulations could not be separated, and sequencing depth was restricted, because whole blood was used. Roughly threefold more distinct CDR3s and higher Shannon diversity were observed in healthy control repertoires than in untreated HIV+ repertoires. Significantly higher mean Gini indices were seen in HIV-infected repertoires than in controls, possibly reflecting oligoclonality. Donor HLA types were not determined in the study.

The sequence links TRBV11-1 to TRBJ2-5; the D gene cannot be resolved reliably. Sequenced input: blood. The source is an adult in good health. The CDR3 protein is CASSLGVAQETQYF. The nucleotide sequence reads TGTGCCAGCAGCTTAGGCGTGGCACAAGAGACCCAGTACTTC.